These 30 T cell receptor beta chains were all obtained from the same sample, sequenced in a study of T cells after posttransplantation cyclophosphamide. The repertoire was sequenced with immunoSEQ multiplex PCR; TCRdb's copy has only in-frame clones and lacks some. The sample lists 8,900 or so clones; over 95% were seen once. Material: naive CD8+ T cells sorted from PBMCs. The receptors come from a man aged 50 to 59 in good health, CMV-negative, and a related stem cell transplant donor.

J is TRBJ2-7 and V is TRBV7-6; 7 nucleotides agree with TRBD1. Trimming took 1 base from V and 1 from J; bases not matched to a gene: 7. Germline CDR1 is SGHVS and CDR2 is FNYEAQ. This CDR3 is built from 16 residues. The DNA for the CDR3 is TGTGCCAGCAGCTTAGGCACGCGACAGGGATCCTACGAGCAGTACTTC. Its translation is CASSLGTRQGSYEQYF.

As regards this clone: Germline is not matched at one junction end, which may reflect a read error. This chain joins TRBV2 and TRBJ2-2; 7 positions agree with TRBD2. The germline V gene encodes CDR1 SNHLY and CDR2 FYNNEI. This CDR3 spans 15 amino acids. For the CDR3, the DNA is TGTGCCAGCAGGTCAGCGGGGCTGAACACCGGGGGGCTGTTTTTT. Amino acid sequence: CASRSAGLNTGGLFF.

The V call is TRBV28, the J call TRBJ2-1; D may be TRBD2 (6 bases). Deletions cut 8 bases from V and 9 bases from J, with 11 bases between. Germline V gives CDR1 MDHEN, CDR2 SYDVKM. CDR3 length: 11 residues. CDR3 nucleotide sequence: TGTGCCAGCTCCGGGGGAGGTGAGCAGTTCTTC. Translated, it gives CASSGGGEQFF. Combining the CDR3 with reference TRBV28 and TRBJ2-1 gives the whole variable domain DVKVTQSSRYLVKRTGEKVFLECVQDMDHENMFWYRQDPGLGLRLIYFSYDVKMKEKGDIPEGYSVSREKKERFSLILESASTNQTSMYLCASSGGGEQFFGPGTRLTVL.

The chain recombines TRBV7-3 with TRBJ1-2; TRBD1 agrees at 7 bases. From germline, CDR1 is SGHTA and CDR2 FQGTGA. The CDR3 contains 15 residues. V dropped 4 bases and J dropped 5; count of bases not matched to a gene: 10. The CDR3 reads CASSSGRGSIYGYTF. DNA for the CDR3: TGTGCCAGCAGCTCGGGCAGGGGGTCGATTTATGGCTACACCTTC.

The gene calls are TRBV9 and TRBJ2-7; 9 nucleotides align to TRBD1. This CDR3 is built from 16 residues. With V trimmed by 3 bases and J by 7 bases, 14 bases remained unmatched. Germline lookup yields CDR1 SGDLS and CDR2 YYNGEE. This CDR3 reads CASSERGDRDLREQYF. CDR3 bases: TGTGCCAGCAGCGAGAGGGGGGACAGGGACTTGCGGGAGCAGTACTTC.

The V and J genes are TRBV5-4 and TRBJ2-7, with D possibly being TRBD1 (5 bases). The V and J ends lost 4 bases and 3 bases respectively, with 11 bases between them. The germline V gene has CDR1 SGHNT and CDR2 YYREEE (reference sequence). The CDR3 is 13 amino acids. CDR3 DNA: TGTGCCAGCAGCCAGGACACGAACTACGAGCAGTACTTC. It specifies CASSQDTNYEQYF.

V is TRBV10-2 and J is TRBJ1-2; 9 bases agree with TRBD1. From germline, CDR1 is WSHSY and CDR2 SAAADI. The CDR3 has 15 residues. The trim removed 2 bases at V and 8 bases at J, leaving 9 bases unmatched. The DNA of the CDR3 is TGCGCCAGCAGTGAGGCCGGGACAGGGTTCCACGGCTACACCTTC. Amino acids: CASSEAGTGFHGYTF.

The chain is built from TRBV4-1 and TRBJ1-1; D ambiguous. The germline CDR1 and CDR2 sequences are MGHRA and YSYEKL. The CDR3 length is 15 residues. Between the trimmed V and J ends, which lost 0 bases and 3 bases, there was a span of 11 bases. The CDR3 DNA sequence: TGCGCCAGCAGCCAAGATGCCTCTACGTACACTGAAGCTTTCTTT. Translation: CASSQDASTYTEAFF.

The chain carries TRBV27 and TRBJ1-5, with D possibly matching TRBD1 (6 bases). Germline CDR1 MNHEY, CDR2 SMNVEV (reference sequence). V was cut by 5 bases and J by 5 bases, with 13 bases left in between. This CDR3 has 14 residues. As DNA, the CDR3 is TGTGCCAGCAGTCCTTACAGGGACGATCAGCCCCAGCATTTT. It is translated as CASSPYRDDQPQHF.

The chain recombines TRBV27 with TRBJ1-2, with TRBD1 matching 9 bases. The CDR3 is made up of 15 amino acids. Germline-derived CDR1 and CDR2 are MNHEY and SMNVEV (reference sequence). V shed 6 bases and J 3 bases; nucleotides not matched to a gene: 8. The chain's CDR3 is CASSAGTGIYYGYTF. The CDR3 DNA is TGTGCCAGCAGCGCCGGGACAGGGATTTACTATGGCTACACCTTC.

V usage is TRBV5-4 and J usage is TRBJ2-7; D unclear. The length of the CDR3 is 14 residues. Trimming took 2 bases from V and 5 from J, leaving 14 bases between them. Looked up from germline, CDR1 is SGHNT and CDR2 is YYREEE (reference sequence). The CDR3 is CASSLATDGDEQYF. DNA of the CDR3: TGTGCCAGCAGCTTAGCGACCGACGGCGACGAGCAGTACTTC.

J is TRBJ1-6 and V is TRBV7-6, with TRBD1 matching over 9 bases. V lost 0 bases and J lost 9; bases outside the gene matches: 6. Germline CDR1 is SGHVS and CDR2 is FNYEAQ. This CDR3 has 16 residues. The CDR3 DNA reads TGTGCCAGCAGCTTAGCCCTTCACAGGGGGCCTTCACCCCTCCACTTT. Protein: CASSLALHRGPSPLHF.

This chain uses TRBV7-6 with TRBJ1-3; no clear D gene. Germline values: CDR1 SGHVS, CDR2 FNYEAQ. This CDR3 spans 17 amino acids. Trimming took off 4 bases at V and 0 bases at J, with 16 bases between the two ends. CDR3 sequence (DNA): TGTGCCAGCAGCTCGCCTCTCGGCTGGAGCTCTGGAAACACCATATATTTT. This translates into CASSSPLGWSSGNTIYF.

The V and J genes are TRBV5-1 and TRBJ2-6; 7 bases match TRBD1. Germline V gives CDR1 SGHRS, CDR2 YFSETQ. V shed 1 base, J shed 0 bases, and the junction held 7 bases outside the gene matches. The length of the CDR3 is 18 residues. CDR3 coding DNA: TGCGCCAGCAGCTTGAGGGGGCCTGGCCTCTCTGGGGCCAACGTCCTGACTTTC. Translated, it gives CASSLRGPGLSGANVLTF.

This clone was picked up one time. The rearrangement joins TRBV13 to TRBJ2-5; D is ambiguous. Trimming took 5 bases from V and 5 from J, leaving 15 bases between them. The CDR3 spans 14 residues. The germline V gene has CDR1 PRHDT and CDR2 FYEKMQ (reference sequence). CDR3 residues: CASSTRVPTETQYF. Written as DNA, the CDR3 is TGTGCCAGCAGCACTCGGGTCCCGACGGAGACCCAGTACTTC.

The DNA for the CDR3 is TGTGCCTGGGGAGGGGATGGGAACACTGAAGCTTTCTTT. This encodes CAWGGDGNTEAFF. This chain links TRBV30 with TRBJ1-1; TRBD1 is a possible D gene (5 bases). Germline V gene lookup returns CDR1 GTSNPN and CDR2 SVGIG (reference sequence). V lost 5 bases and J 1 base, leaving 11 bases between the germline ends. The CDR3 is 13 amino acids.

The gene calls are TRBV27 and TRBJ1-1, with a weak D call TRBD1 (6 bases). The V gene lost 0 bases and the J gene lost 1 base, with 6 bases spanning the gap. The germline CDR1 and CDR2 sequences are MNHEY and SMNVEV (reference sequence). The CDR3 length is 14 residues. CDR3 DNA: TGTGCCAGCAGTTTATCAGGGGGGAACACTGAAGCTTTCTTT. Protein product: CASSLSGGNTEAFF.

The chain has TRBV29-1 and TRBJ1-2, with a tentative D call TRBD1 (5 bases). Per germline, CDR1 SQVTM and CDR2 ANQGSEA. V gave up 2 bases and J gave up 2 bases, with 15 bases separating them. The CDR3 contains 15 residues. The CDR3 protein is CSVEKGAKGNYGYTF. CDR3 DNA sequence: TGCAGCGTTGAAAAAGGGGCAAAGGGAAACTATGGCTACACCTTC.

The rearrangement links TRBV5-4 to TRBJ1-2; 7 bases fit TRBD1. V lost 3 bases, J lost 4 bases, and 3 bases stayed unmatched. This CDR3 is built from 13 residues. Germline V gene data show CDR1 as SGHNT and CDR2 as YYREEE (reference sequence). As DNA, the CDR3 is TGTGCCAGCAGCTGGGGGGACAGCTATGGCTACACCTTC. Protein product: CASSWGDSYGYTF.

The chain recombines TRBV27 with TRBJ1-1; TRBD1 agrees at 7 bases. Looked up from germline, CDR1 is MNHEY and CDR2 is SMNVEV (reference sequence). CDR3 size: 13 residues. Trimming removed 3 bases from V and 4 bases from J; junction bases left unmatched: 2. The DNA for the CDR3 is TGTGCCAGCAGTTTTGCAGGGGGCACTGAAGCTTTCTTT. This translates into CASSFAGGTEAFF.

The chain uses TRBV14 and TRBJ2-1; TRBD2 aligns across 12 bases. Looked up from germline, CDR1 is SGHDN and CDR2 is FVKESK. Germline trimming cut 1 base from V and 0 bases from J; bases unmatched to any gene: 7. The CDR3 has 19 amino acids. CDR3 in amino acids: CASSQALTSGGPSYNEQFF. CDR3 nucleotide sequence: TGTGCCAGCAGCCAAGCCTTAACTAGCGGGGGGCCCTCCTACAATGAGCAGTTCTTC.

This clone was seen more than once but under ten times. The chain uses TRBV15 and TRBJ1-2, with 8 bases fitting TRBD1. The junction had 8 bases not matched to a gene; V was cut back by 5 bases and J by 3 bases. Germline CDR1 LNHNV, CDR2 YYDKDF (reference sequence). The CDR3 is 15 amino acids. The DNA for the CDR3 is TGTGCCACCAGCCCGAGGACAGGGACCGACTATGGCTACACCTTC. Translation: CATSPRTGTDYGYTF.

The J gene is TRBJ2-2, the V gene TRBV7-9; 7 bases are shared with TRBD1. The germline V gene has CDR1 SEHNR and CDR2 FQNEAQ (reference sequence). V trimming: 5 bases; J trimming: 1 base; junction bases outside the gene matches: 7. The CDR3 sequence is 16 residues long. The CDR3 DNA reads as TGTGCCAGCAGCGCCAGAGGACAGGAGAACACCGGGGAGCTGTTTTTT. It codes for CASSARGQENTGELFF.

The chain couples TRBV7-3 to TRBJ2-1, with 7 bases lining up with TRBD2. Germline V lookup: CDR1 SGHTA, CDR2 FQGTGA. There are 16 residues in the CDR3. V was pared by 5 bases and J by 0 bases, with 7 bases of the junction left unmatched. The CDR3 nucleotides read TGTGCCAGCAGCCTCGGAGCGGGAAGCTCCTACAATGAGCAGTTCTTC. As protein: CASSLGAGSSYNEQFF.

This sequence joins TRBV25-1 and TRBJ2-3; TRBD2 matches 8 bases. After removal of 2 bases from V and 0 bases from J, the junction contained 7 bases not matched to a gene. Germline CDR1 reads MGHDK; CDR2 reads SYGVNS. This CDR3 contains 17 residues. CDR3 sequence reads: CASSERWRGESTDTQYF. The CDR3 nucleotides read TGTGCCAGCAGTGAACGATGGCGGGGGGAAAGCACAGATACGCAGTATTTT. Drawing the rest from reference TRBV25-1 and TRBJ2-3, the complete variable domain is EADIYQTPRYLVIGTGKKITLECSQTMGHDKMYWYQQDPGMELHLIHYSYGVNSTEKGDLSSESTVSRIRTEHFPLTLESARPSHTSQYLCASSERWRGESTDTQYFGPGTRLTVL.

CDR3 coding DNA: TGTGCCAGGTCCGGTAGTCCTGACTACGAGCAGTACTTC. Its protein is CARSGSPDYEQYF. The chain couples TRBV21-1 to TRBJ2-7; no check of the table's D call, TRBD2, against the DNA was made. TRBV21-1 is annotated as a pseudogene. CDR3 length equals 13 residues.

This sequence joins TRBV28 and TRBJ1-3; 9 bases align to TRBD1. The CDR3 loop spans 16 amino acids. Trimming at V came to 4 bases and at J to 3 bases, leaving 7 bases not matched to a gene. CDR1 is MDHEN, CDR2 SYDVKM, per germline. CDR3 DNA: TGTGCCAGCAGTTCCCCGGGACAGGGTCTTGGAAACACCATATATTTT. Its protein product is CASSSPGQGLGNTIYF.

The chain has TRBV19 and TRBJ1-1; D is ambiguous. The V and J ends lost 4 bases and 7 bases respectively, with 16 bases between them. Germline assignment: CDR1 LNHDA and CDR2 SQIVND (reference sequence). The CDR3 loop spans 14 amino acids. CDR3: CASSTPVTQLEAFF. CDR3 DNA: TGTGCCAGTAGTACCCCAGTCACACAGCTTGAAGCTTTCTTT.

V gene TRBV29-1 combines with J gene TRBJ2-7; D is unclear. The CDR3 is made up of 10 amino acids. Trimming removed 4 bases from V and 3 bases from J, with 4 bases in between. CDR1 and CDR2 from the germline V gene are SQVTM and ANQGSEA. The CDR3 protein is CSVGGYEQYF. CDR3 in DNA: TGCAGCGTTGGCGGCTACGAGCAGTACTTC.

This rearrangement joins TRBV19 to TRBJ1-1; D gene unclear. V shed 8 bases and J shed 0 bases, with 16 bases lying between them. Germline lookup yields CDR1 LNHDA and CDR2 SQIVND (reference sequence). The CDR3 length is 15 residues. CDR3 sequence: CASSNPTILNTEAFF. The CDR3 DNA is TGTGCCAGTTCCAACCCCACAATTCTGAACACTGAAGCTTTCTTT.